The 6 T cell receptor beta chains below come from one sample, sequenced in a study of cytomegalovirus exposure and HLA in healthy donors. Use of 60 Vbeta and 13 Jbeta primers characterized the PCR. The method was immunoSEQ multiplex PCR; TCRdb's version includes in-frame clones alone and lacks a portion of them. The top ten clones hold less than 3.5% of a sample with about 110,000 clones, roughly 82% of them seen once. Sequenced: PBMCs. These receptors were obtained from a man younger than 45 in good health and CMV-seropositive.

J is TRBJ2-5 and V is TRBV11-3, with 9 bases aligning to TRBD2. The CDR3 length is 15 residues. V shed 1 base and J 5 bases; nucleotides not matched to a gene: 5. Germline CDR1 and CDR2: SGHNT and YENEEA. CDR3 sequence (DNA): TGTGCCAGCAGCTTAGGTGGCGGGGGGGCCGAGACCCAGTACTTC. Translating it yields CASSLGGGGAETQYF.

Turning to this clone: The sample holds other DNA sequences that translate to the same CDR3. The rearrangement joins TRBV10-2 to TRBJ1-1; TRBD1 is a possible D gene (5 bases). In germline, CDR1 is WSHSY, CDR2 SAAADI. The CDR3 has 11 amino acids. V lost 7 bases, J lost 11 bases, and 14 bases lay in between. This chain's CDR3 is CASTGQGTAFF. The CDR3 DNA is TGCGCCAGCACCGGGCAGGGTACCGCTTTCTTT.

The chain carries TRBV7-4 and TRBJ2-5; perhaps TRBD1 as D (5 bases). Per the germline V gene, CDR1 is SGHVT and CDR2 is SQSDAQ. The ends were cut back, 4 bases at V and 5 bases at J, with 14 bases in the middle. The CDR3 extends over 14 amino acids. Here the CDR3 reads CASSSGHLEETQYF. The CDR3 DNA reads as TGTGCCAGCAGCTCAGGACACCTTGAGGAGACCCAGTACTTC.

This clone occurred a few times. This sequence joins TRBV4-1 and TRBJ1-4; D may be TRBD1 (5 bases). Germline CDR1 reads MGHRA; CDR2 reads YSYEKL. The CDR3 contains 13 residues. Trimming cost V 3 bases and J 4 bases, with 6 bases left between them. Here the CDR3 DNA reads TGCGCCAGCAGCCAGGGGCTTAATGAAAAACTGTTTTTT. It codes for CASSQGLNEKLFF.

This clone was observed a few times. V is TRBV2 and J is TRBJ1-2; D is unresolved. The V and J ends lost 3 bases and 10 bases respectively, with 15 bases between them. Germline assignment: CDR1 SNHLY and CDR2 FYNNEI. This CDR3 has 13 residues. The CDR3 sequence is CASSDSWYAPYTF. The CDR3 coding sequence is TGTGCCAGCAGTGATAGTTGGTACGCCCCCTACACCTTC.

The J gene is TRBJ2-2, the V gene TRBV5-8; TRBD2 might be the D (7 bases). This CDR3 contains 16 residues. The germline V gene encodes CDR1 SGHTS and CDR2 YDEGEE. V lost 6 bases and J 4 bases, leaving 19 bases between the germline ends. The CDR3 loop reads CASTLTRGGFTGELFF. The CDR3 DNA sequence: TGTGCCAGCACCCTGACCCGCGGGGGCTTCACCGGGGAGCTGTTTTTT.